Presented here are 29 T cell receptor beta chains from one specimen sequenced in a study of T cell responses to AZD1222 COVID-19 vaccine. Sequenced by immunoSEQ multiplex PCR; TCRdb stores in-frame clones only, minus some. The sample contains fewer than 120,000 clones, over 90% of which appear only once. The sample consisted of peripheral blood, taken 28 days after the second AZD1222 dose. These receptor sequences come from an adult who received the AZD1222 COVID-19 vaccine.

The V gene is TRBV20-1, the J gene TRBJ2-1; 12 positions agree with TRBD2. Germline loops: CDR1 DFQATT, CDR2 SNEGSKA (reference sequence). The CDR3 loop spans 17 amino acids. J gave up 7 bases and V 3 bases, and 13 bases lay outside the gene matches. For the CDR3, the DNA is TGCAGTGCTAGTGGGCTAGCGGGAGGGCCGGGGGCAAATGAGCAGTTCTTC. As protein: CSASGLAGGPGANEQFF.

V is TRBV2 and J is TRBJ1-5, with 7 bases that match TRBD1. Germline CDR1 and CDR2: SNHLY and FYNNEI. The V segment lost 6 bases and the J segment 4 bases; nucleotides outside the gene matches: 12. The CDR3 has 16 amino acids. CDR3 DNA: TGTGCCAGCAGACGAGGACAGGCGGGGAGAAATCAGCCCCAGCATTTT. Translated: CASRRGQAGRNQPQHF.

The rearrangement uses TRBV2 and TRBJ2-7; TRBD1 or TRBD2 may be the D gene (5 bases each). Trimming left V 2 bases short and J 4 bases short, with 12 bases between. Germline-derived CDR1 and CDR2 are SNHLY and FYNNEI. CDR3 length equals 14 residues. The CDR3 is CASSEQGARYEQYF. The CDR3 bases are TGTGCCAGCAGTGAACAGGGAGCACGGTACGAGCAGTACTTC.

J is TRBJ2-1 and V is TRBV3-1 (or the pseudogene TRBV3-2), with TRBD1 as a possible D gene (6 bases). The CDR3 contains 13 residues. CDR1 is LGHDT, CDR2 YNNKEL, per germline (reference sequence). Between the trimmed V and J ends, which lost 8 bases and 6 bases, there was a span of 14 bases. Here the CDR3 reads CASGTRGGNEQFF. CDR3 bases: TGTGCCAGCGGGACGAGAGGGGGCAATGAGCAGTTCTTC.

V and J are TRBV6-5 and TRBJ2-2, with 10 bases fitting TRBD1. From germline, CDR1 is MNHEY and CDR2 SVGAGI. Trimming took 6 bases from V and 7 from J; bases not matched to a gene: 8. The CDR3 is made up of 15 amino acids. Here the CDR3 DNA reads TGTGCCAGCAGCGTACCGGGACAGGGGAGCGGGGAGCTGTTTTTT. Its translation: CASSVPGQGSGELFF.

J is TRBJ2-7 and V is TRBV10-1, with 9 positions matching TRBD2. V lost 4 bases, J lost 4 bases, and 8 bases stayed unmatched. The CDR3 extends over 15 amino acids. Per germline, CDR1 WNHNN and CDR2 SYGVQD (reference sequence). The DNA of the CDR3 is TGCGCCAGCAGTGCGGGTCGCGGGAGGGCGTACGAGCAGTACTTC. This gives the protein CASSAGRGRAYEQYF.

This chain uses TRBV19 with TRBJ1-2; D might be TRBD1 (6 bases). Germline CDR1 reads LNHDA; CDR2 reads SQIVND (reference sequence). V was cut by 0 bases and J by 3 bases, with 20 bases left in between. The CDR3 has 18 amino acids. The CDR3 DNA reads TGTGCCAGTAGTATAGACCTAATCACAGGGACAACGTACTATGGCTACACCTTC. It is translated as CASSIDLITGTTYYGYTF.

With respect to this clone: The germline gene is not matched at one end of the junction; a read error may be the cause. The chain combines TRBV5-1 with TRBJ1-3, with a possible D match to TRBD1 (6 bases). The length of the CDR3 is 16 residues. CDR1 and CDR2 from the germline V gene are SGHRS and YFSETQ. In DNA form, the CDR3 reads TGCGCCAGTAGCTTGGTCGGGGGGCGTCATGGAAACACCATATATTTT. Its translation: CASSLVGGRHGNTIYF.

This chain links TRBV12-5 with TRBJ1-2; D gene unclear. CDR1 and CDR2 from the germline V gene are LGHNT and FRNRAP. V shed 0 bases and J shed 6 bases, with 14 bases lying between them. This CDR3 contains 15 residues. CDR3 region: CASGLVLIGHHGYTF. The CDR3 nucleotides are TGTGCTAGTGGTTTGGTACTAATAGGTCACCATGGCTACACCTTC. Full variable domain (rest looked up from reference TRBV12-5 and TRBJ1-2): DARVTQTPRHKVTEMGQEVTMRCQPILGHNTVFWYRQTMMQGLELLAYFRNRAPLDDSGMPKDRFSAEMPDATLATLKIQPSEPRDSAVYFCASGLVLIGHHGYTFGSGTRLTVV.

The rearrangement uses TRBV3-1 (or the pseudogene TRBV3-2) and TRBJ2-5; D unclear. Trimming removed 4 bases at V and 4 bases at J, with 22 bases between. Germline loops: CDR1 LGHDT, CDR2 YNNKEL (reference sequence). There are 17 residues in the CDR3. DNA for the CDR3: TGTGCCAGCAGCCGAGGAAAAGCTAGTCTTAGCTTAGAGACCCAGTACTTC. This codes for CASSRGKASLSLETQYF.

This chain uses TRBV7-9 with TRBJ1-1; TRBD1 might be the D (6 bases). The ends were cut back, 8 bases at V and 0 bases at J, with 19 bases in the middle. This CDR3 is 16 amino acids long. Germline lookup yields CDR1 SEHNR and CDR2 FQNEAQ (reference sequence). CDR3 coding DNA: TGTGCCAGCCGCGGGGGGCCGAAACGAATGAACACTGAAGCTTTCTTT. This sequence encodes CASRGGPKRMNTEAFF.

This clone was found once. The CDR3 coding sequence is TGTGCCAGCAGCCCCCACAGTAGGGACACTGAAGCTTTCTTT. As protein: CASSPHSRDTEAFF. V usage is TRBV11-2 and J usage is TRBJ1-1; no reliable D call. CDR3 size: 14 residues. V was pared by 5 bases and J by 3 bases, with 13 bases between. Per germline, CDR1 SGHAT and CDR2 FQNNGV.

The CDR3 loop reads CASSFLVWELFF. As DNA, the CDR3 is TGTGCCAGCAGCTTTTTAGTATGGGAGCTGTTTTTT. V gene TRBV11-2 combines with J gene TRBJ2-2; D gene ambiguous. The V end lost 3 bases, the J end lost 9 bases, and 8 bases lay between the germline ends. Germline assignment: CDR1 SGHAT and CDR2 FQNNGV. The CDR3 sequence is 12 residues long.

The chain couples TRBV5-1 to TRBJ2-1; the D gene is possibly TRBD1 (5 bases). Trimming took off 0 bases at V and 6 bases at J, with 13 bases between the two ends. The CDR3 spans 15 residues. Germline CDR1 and CDR2: SGHRS and YFSETQ. CDR3 loop: CASSLVSGSRNEQFF. The CDR3 DNA reads as TGCGCCAGCAGCTTGGTGTCAGGGTCTCGCAATGAGCAGTTCTTC.

A single count supports this clone. The V gene is TRBV21-1, the J gene TRBJ1-1; TRBD1 is taken as the D call from the table, unchecked against the DNA. TRBV21-1 is a listed pseudogene. This CDR3 has 14 amino acids. This chain's CDR3 is CASSKGGRATEAFF. Written as DNA, the CDR3 is TGTGCCAGCAGCAAAGGGGGCAGGGCCACTGAAGCTTTCTTT.

The rearrangement uses TRBV10-1 and TRBJ2-1; D may be TRBD1 (5 bases). This CDR3 spans 13 amino acids. Germline CDR1 is WNHNN and CDR2 is SYGVQD (reference sequence). V was clipped by 6 bases and J by 5 bases, with 11 bases between them. The CDR3 nucleotides read TGCGCCAGCAGGGACAAAATAAACAATGAGCAGTTCTTC. Its protein is CASRDKINNEQFF.

The chain links TRBV6-1 to TRBJ1-2, with 10 bases lining up with TRBD1. Losses at the gene ends were 2 bases for V and 8 bases for J; bases not matched to a gene: 20. CDR1 is MNHNS and CDR2 is SASEGT in the germline V gene. This CDR3 comprises 19 residues. CDR3 nucleotides: TGTGCCAGCAGTGAACGAGGAGGGGGGCCTAGACAGGGGGCAGGCGGCTACACCTTC. This translates into CASSERGGGPRQGAGGYTF.

This rearrangement joins TRBV2 to TRBJ2-7; TRBD1 aligns across 8 bases. The germline gives CDR1 SNHLY, CDR2 FYNNEI. V was clipped by 5 bases and J by 4 bases; unmatched bases: 10. This CDR3 is 15 amino acids long. The CDR3 region has the DNA TGTGCCAGCAGTATTACCGGGACAGGCAAATACGAGCAGTACTTC. Translated: CASSITGTGKYEQYF.

As DNA, the CDR3 is TGTGCCAGTACCGGACAAGGGGTGGGGCATATGAACACTGAAGCTTTCTTT. Its protein product is CASTGQGVGHMNTEAFF. The chain employs TRBV19 and TRBJ1-1; possible D gene TRBD1, 5 bases. The V and J ends lost 7 bases and 0 bases respectively, with 21 bases between them. The germline V gene encodes CDR1 LNHDA and CDR2 SQIVND (reference sequence). This CDR3 comprises 17 residues.

The J gene is TRBJ1-6, the V gene TRBV7-2; D not certain. V gave up 5 bases and J gave up 0 bases, with 14 bases separating them. The CDR3 extends over 17 amino acids. Germline lookup yields CDR1 SGHTA and CDR2 FQGNSA. CDR3 sequence (DNA): TGTGCCAGCAGCCAGCCGGGGTCAAGCTCCTATAATTCACCCCTCCACTTT. Translated, it gives CASSQPGSSSYNSPLHF.

The chain carries TRBV6-5 and TRBJ1-2; D remains unclear. The germline V and J ends were trimmed by 0 bases and 1 base, with 12 bases remaining between them. Germline V CDR1 and CDR2: MNHEY, SVGAGI. CDR3 length equals 16 residues. The CDR3 nucleotides are TGTGCCAGCAGTTACTCTACGGAGTCCCTTAACTATGGCTACACCTTC. As protein: CASSYSTESLNYGYTF.

This sequence joins TRBV2 and TRBJ2-5; D perhaps matches TRBD2 (6 bases). The CDR3 has 13 amino acids. The germline CDR1 and CDR2 sequences are SNHLY and FYNNEI. The V and J ends lost 8 bases and 5 bases respectively, with 15 bases between them. The CDR3 loop is CASLGSLDETQYF. In nucleotides, the CDR3 is TGTGCCAGCCTCGGGAGTCTGGACGAGACCCAGTACTTC.

Details on this clone: The junction shows a germline mismatch at one end, possibly a read error. This rearrangement joins TRBV19 to TRBJ1-6; D gene ambiguous. Germline V gene lookup returns CDR1 LNHDA and CDR2 SQIVND (reference sequence). This CDR3 has 16 residues. CDR3 amino acids: CASSILSASSNSPLHF. CDR3 DNA: TGTGCCAGTAGTATTTTATCAGCGTCCTCTAATTCACCCCTCCACTTT.

The chain employs TRBV6-2 or TRBV6-3 and TRBJ1-6; D gene ambiguous. Germline-derived CDR1 and CDR2 are MNHEY and SVGEGT. Trimming pared 3 bases from V and 5 bases from J, leaving 14 bases between. The CDR3 totals 16 residues. The CDR3 DNA reads TGTGCCAGCAGTTATCTCCACAACAGAAATAATTCACCCCTCCACTTT. It encodes CASSYLHNRNNSPLHF.

The chain joins TRBV11-2 to TRBJ2-1; TRBD2 matches 11 bases. Germline V gives CDR1 SGHAT, CDR2 FQNNGV. Unmatched junction bases numbered 16, after V lost 5 bases and J lost 7 bases. The length of the CDR3 is 18 residues. This CDR3 reads CASSPRGIAGGRVNEQFF. In DNA form, the CDR3 reads TGTGCCAGCAGCCCCCGCGGGATAGCGGGGGGGCGTGTTAATGAGCAGTTCTTC. Full variable domain (outside the CDR3, taken from reference TRBV11-2 and TRBJ2-1): EAGVAQSPRYKIIEKRQSVAFWCNPISGHATLYWYQQILGQGPKLLIQFQNNGVVDDSQLPKDRFSAERLKGVDSTLKIQPAKLEDSAVYLCASSPRGIAGGRVNEQFFGPGTRLTVL.

The rearrangement uses TRBV2 and TRBJ2-7; a weak D match, TRBD1 (6 bases). The V end lost 8 bases, the J end lost 3 bases, and 26 bases lay between the germline ends. Germline V gene data show CDR1 as SNHLY and CDR2 as FYNNEI. The CDR3 covers 17 residues. The CDR3 sequence is CASLGLRRKRGYYEQYF. In nucleotides, the CDR3 is TGTGCCAGCTTGGGATTACGGCGGAAGAGGGGGTACTACGAGCAGTACTTC. Based on the CDR3 plus reference TRBV2 and TRBJ2-7, the full variable domain is EPEVTQTPSHQVTQMGQEVILRCVPISNHLYFYWYRQILGQKVEFLVSFYNNEISEKSEIFDDQFSVERPDGSNFTLKIRSTKLEDSAMYFCASLGLRRKRGYYEQYFGPGTRLTVT.

V gene TRBV19 combines with J gene TRBJ1-1; D uncertain. Germline lookup yields CDR1 LNHDA and CDR2 SQIVND (reference sequence). The CDR3 has 13 amino acids. V dropped 3 bases and J dropped 8 bases, with 13 bases sitting between them. The CDR3 region is CASSMVPSGEAFF. CDR3 in DNA: TGTGCCAGTAGTATGGTTCCAAGTGGGGAAGCTTTCTTT.

The rearrangement joins TRBV5-4 to TRBJ1-1; TRBD1 matches at 10 bases. There are 13 residues in the CDR3. J lost 7 bases, V lost 4 bases, and 4 bases had no gene match. The germline CDR1 and CDR2 sequences are SGHNT and YYREEE (reference sequence). CDR3 in amino acids: CASSPGQGFEAFF. The CDR3 DNA reads TGTGCCAGCAGCCCGGGACAGGGGTTTGAAGCTTTCTTT.

This chain links TRBV30 with TRBJ2-1; D is perhaps TRBD2 (6 bases). Germline assignment: CDR1 GTSNPN and CDR2 SVGIG (reference sequence). The V end lost 3 bases, the J end lost 0 bases, and 15 bases lay between the germline ends. This CDR3 is built from 16 residues. The CDR3 reads CAWSPLAASSYNEQFF. CDR3 nucleotide sequence: TGTGCCTGGAGCCCTTTAGCGGCAAGCTCCTACAATGAGCAGTTCTTC.